The 24 T cell receptor beta chains listed next were all sequenced from one sample in a study of blood T cell repertoires in COVID-19. Clones were read by immunoSEQ multiplex PCR, and TCRdb kept only the in-frame ones, dropping some. The sample carries 110,000 or so clones, roughly 79% recorded once. Sequences were obtained from peripheral blood. All receptors derive from a human donor in a cohort sampled during active COVID-19.

This chain links TRBV19 with TRBJ2-7; 10 bases agree with TRBD2. Germline loops: CDR1 LNHDA, CDR2 SQIVND (reference sequence). V trimming: 3 bases; J trimming: 4 bases; junction bases outside the gene matches: 6. The CDR3 has 15 amino acids. The CDR3 sequence is CASSMFASGSYEQYF. CDR3 in DNA: TGTGCCAGTAGTATGTTTGCTAGCGGGAGTTACGAGCAGTACTTC.

The chain couples TRBV18 to TRBJ2-7, with 7 bases identical to TRBD2. Germline V gene sequence: CDR1 KGHSH, CDR2 LQKENI. Trimming removed 2 bases from V and 6 bases from J; junction bases left unmatched: 4. The CDR3 runs to 13 residues. The CDR3 spells CASSPGEGREQYF. CDR3 DNA sequence: TGTGCCAGCTCACCAGGGGAGGGTCGCGAGCAGTACTTC.

The chain links TRBV4-2 to TRBJ2-1, with 9 nucleotides matching TRBD2. CDR3 length: 19 residues. In germline, CDR1 is LGHNA, CDR2 YNFKEQ. V dropped 1 base and J dropped 6; count of bases not matched to a gene: 16. CDR3 loop: CASSQGPGGRANMPNEQFF. CDR3 nucleotide sequence: TGTGCCAGCAGCCAAGGTCCAGGCGGGAGGGCCAATATGCCCAATGAGCAGTTCTTC.

The J gene is TRBJ2-7, the V gene TRBV19, with TRBD2 matching over 11 bases. The CDR3 loop spans 15 amino acids. V shed 4 bases and J 1 base; nucleotides not matched to a gene: 3. Germline V CDR1 and CDR2: LNHDA, SQIVND (reference sequence). The CDR3: CASSTSGGLSYEQYF. CDR3 DNA sequence: TGTGCCAGTAGTACTAGCGGGGGGCTTTCCTACGAGCAGTACTTC.

V and J are TRBV7-6 and TRBJ1-2, with 8 bases fitting TRBD1. Trimming at V came to 1 base and at J to 4 bases, leaving 8 bases not matched to a gene. The CDR3 extends over 16 amino acids. In germline, CDR1 is SGHVS, CDR2 FNYEAQ. CDR3: CASSLDRAGGGYGYTF. In DNA form, the CDR3 reads TGTGCCAGCAGCTTAGACAGGGCAGGGGGCGGCTATGGCTACACCTTC.

V and J are TRBV18 and TRBJ1-3; 9 nucleotides line up with TRBD1. This CDR3 region has 16 residues. Trimming removed 5 bases from V and 1 base from J; junction bases left unmatched: 6. The germline V gene encodes CDR1 KGHSH and CDR2 LQKENI. The CDR3 DNA reads TGTGCCAGCTCATACCGGGACAGGGCTTCTGGAAACACCATATATTTT. It yields the protein CASSYRDRASGNTIYF.

The CDR3 spells CASSRYRGANVLTF. In DNA form, the CDR3 reads TGTGCCAGCAGCCGATACCGGGGGGCCAACGTCCTGACTTTC. The chain carries TRBV6-2 or TRBV6-3 and TRBJ2-6; unclear D gene. Germline loops: CDR1 MNHEY, CDR2 SVGEGT. This CDR3 spans 14 amino acids. V dropped 6 bases and J dropped 4 bases, with 10 bases sitting between them.

This chain joins TRBV19 and TRBJ1-6; D perhaps matches TRBD1 (5 bases). The germline V gene encodes CDR1 LNHDA and CDR2 SQIVND (reference sequence). The CDR3 is 14 amino acids. With 4 bases removed from V and 8 bases from J, the gap between germline ends came to 12 bases. The CDR3 spells CASSTQGLDSPLHF. CDR3 coding DNA: TGTGCCAGTAGTACCCAGGGATTGGATTCACCCCTCCACTTT.

This chain joins TRBV9 and TRBJ2-7, with 10 bases identical to TRBD2. V lost 3 bases and J lost 5; bases outside the gene matches: 11. The V gene's germline CDR1 is SGDLS and CDR2 YYNGEE. This CDR3 region has 16 residues. The CDR3 is CASSAPRTSGGNEQYF. CDR3 in DNA: TGTGCCAGCAGCGCGCCGCGGACTAGCGGCGGGAACGAGCAGTACTTC.

V is TRBV25-1 and J is TRBJ2-7; a weak D match, TRBD1 (5 bases). Germline CDR1 reads MGHDK; CDR2 reads SYGVNS. This CDR3 has 12 residues. Trimming cost V 5 bases and J 9 bases, with 14 bases left between them. CDR3 sequence (DNA): TGTGCCAGCAGTACGGCCAGGGCCAGGCAGTACTTC. This gives the protein CASSTARARQYF.

V and J are TRBV30 and TRBJ2-5, with 8 bases that match TRBD2. The V gene end was trimmed by 2 bases and the J gene end by 2 bases; junction bases not matched to a gene: 7. This CDR3 is built from 15 residues. Germline values: CDR1 GTSNPN, CDR2 SVGIG (reference sequence). CDR3 residues: CAWSPTAGGQETQYF. The CDR3 bases are TGTGCCTGGAGTCCGACCGCGGGGGGTCAAGAGACCCAGTACTTC.

This sequence joins TRBV19 and TRBJ2-7; 7 nucleotides match TRBD1. The CDR3 has 16 amino acids. Losses at the gene ends were 7 bases for V and 0 bases for J; bases not matched to a gene: 12. Germline V lookup: CDR1 LNHDA, CDR2 SQIVND (reference sequence). The CDR3 protein is CASTNKPGQPSYEQYF. The DNA of the CDR3 is TGTGCCAGTACCAATAAACCGGGACAGCCCTCCTACGAGCAGTACTTC.

V gene TRBV9 combines with J gene TRBJ1-2; D call uncertain. Germline V CDR1 and CDR2: SGDLS, YYNGEE. Trimming left V 0 bases short and J 2 bases short, with 11 bases between. This CDR3 spans 15 amino acids. The CDR3 protein is CASSVGHPANYGYTF. CDR3 nucleotide sequence: TGTGCCAGCAGCGTAGGCCACCCCGCGAACTATGGCTACACCTTC.

This clone was picked up a small number of times. The rearrangement uses TRBV18 and TRBJ2-7, with unresolved D. This CDR3 is 12 amino acids long. Trimming took off 3 bases at V and 3 bases at J, with 6 bases between the two ends. Germline CDR1 KGHSH, CDR2 LQKENI. CDR3 nucleotide sequence: TGTGCCAGCTCACCTTGGAGCTACGAGCAGTACTTC. This codes for CASSPWSYEQYF.

The chain employs TRBV5-6 and TRBJ1-1; 7 bases fit TRBD1. CDR3 length: 16 amino acids. V was clipped by 4 bases and J by 0 bases; unmatched bases: 9. In germline, CDR1 is SGHDT, CDR2 YYEEEE. CDR3 nucleotides: TGTGCCAGCAGCAGACGAACAGGGGTTTTGAACACTGAAGCTTTCTTT. It encodes CASSRRTGVLNTEAFF.

The chain employs TRBV29-1 and TRBJ2-2; D remains ambiguous. V was trimmed by 4 bases and J by 7 bases, leaving 13 bases between them. The CDR3 length is 13 residues. CDR1 is SQVTM, CDR2 ANQGSEA, per germline. CDR3 loop: CSVGDGGRGELFF. CDR3 nucleotide sequence: TGCAGCGTTGGAGACGGCGGCCGCGGGGAGCTGTTTTTT.

In its sample, this clone was seen a few times. The J gene is TRBJ2-1, the V gene TRBV7-3, with D possibly matching TRBD1 (5 bases). CDR3 length: 14 amino acids. Looked up from germline, CDR1 is SGHTA and CDR2 is FQGTGA. Trimming stripped 5 bases from V and 9 bases from J, with 17 bases between. CDR3 amino acids: CASSLDMFQGEQFF. The CDR3 DNA sequence: TGTGCCAGCAGCCTCGACATGTTTCAGGGTGAGCAGTTCTTC.

Points on this clone: Other nucleotide sequences from this sample produce the same CDR3. This chain connects TRBV27 to TRBJ1-1, with 10 bases identical to TRBD1. J was trimmed by 2 bases and V by 4 bases; bases with no gene match: 4. CDR1 is MNHEY, CDR2 SMNVEV, per germline (reference sequence). This CDR3 spans 15 amino acids. CDR3 coding DNA: TGTGCCAGCAGTTCCTGGACAGGGGGAAACACTGAAGCTTTCTTT. As protein: CASSSWTGGNTEAFF.

The chain combines TRBV19 with TRBJ1-1; perhaps TRBD1 as D (5 bases). This CDR3 region has 14 residues. CDR1 LNHDA and CDR2 SQIVND come from the germline V gene (reference sequence). V was pared by 7 bases and J by 0 bases, with 12 bases between. Written as DNA, the CDR3 is TGTGCCAGTACGGGGGAGGGCATGAACACTGAAGCTTTCTTT. This sequence encodes CASTGEGMNTEAFF.

V is TRBV15 and J is TRBJ2-7, with 7 positions matching TRBD1. This CDR3 spans 14 amino acids. Germline V CDR1 and CDR2: LNHNV, YYDKDF (reference sequence). V lost 0 bases, J lost 3 bases, and 2 bases stayed unmatched. The CDR3 here is CATSREQGRYEQYF. In DNA, the CDR3 is TGTGCCACCAGCAGAGAACAGGGGCGCTACGAGCAGTACTTC. Drawing the rest from reference TRBV15 and TRBJ2-7, the complete variable domain is DAMVIQNPRYQVTQFGKPVTLSCSQTLNHNVMYWYQQKSSQAPKLLFHYYDKDFNNEADTPDNFQSRRPNTSFCFLDIRSPGLGDTAMYLCATSREQGRYEQYFGPGTRLTVT.

The rearrangement uses TRBV21-1 and TRBJ2-7; the listed D gene, TRBD2, was not tested against the DNA. TRBV21-1 is given as a pseudogene. The CDR3 is 11 amino acids. The CDR3 region has the DNA TGTGCAGCACCGCTCTCCTACGAGCAGTACTTC. Residues: CAAPLSYEQYF.

The V and J genes are TRBV19 and TRBJ2-1; no firm D call. V lost 3 bases, J lost 8 bases, and 11 bases lay in between. Germline V gene data show CDR1 as LNHDA and CDR2 as SQIVND (reference sequence). The CDR3 loop spans 13 amino acids. CDR3 DNA sequence: TGTGCCAGTAGTATGTGGGCCATGGATGAGCAGTTCTTC. Translated, it gives CASSMWAMDEQFF.

A few counts support this clone. The gene calls are TRBV7-9 and TRBJ1-2, with unresolved D. The CDR3 loop spans 13 amino acids. Germline CDR1 is SEHNR and CDR2 is FQNEAQ (reference sequence). Trimming shortened V by 5 bases and J by 4 bases, and 11 bases separated the two germline ends. CDR3 sequence: CASSPPEAYGYTF. DNA of the CDR3: TGTGCCAGCAGCCCCCCAGAGGCCTATGGCTACACCTTC.

This chain's CDR3 is CASSPPGQGAALGEKLFF. The CDR3 DNA reads TGTGCCAGCAGCCCCCCGGGACAGGGGGCTGCCCTGGGGGAAAAACTGTTTTTT. J is TRBJ1-4 and V is TRBV7-2; TRBD1 matches 12 bases. The CDR3 spans 18 residues. The V gene's germline CDR1 is SGHTA and CDR2 FQGNSA. The V gene end was trimmed by 5 bases and the J gene end by 8 bases; junction bases not matched to a gene: 15.